The 27 T cell receptor beta chains reported below all come from one sample, sequenced in a study of shared clonotypes between healthy human individuals. Sequencing was performed with immunoSEQ multiplex PCR; in TCRdb, only in-frame clones are kept and a portion is missing. The profile shows fewer than 400,000 clones, around 67% of them singletons. Sequencing used memory CD4+ T cells sorted from blood. The subset is: CD45RA-negative fraction. These receptors came from a man aged 25 to 40 in good health.

The V and J genes are TRBV28 and TRBJ1-5; D not certain. The germline gives CDR1 MDHEN, CDR2 SYDVKM. Trimming took 5 bases from V and 4 from J, leaving 12 bases between them. This CDR3 has 14 amino acids. The CDR3 coding sequence is TGTGCCAGCAGTCCCCGGTCAAGAAATCAGCCCCAGCATTTT. The encoded protein is CASSPRSRNQPQHF.

The chain employs TRBV10-3 and TRBJ1-3; no firm D call. V was clipped by 7 bases and J by 2 bases, with 3 bases between them. The CDR3 consists of 11 residues. CDR1 is ENHRY and CDR2 is SYGVKD in the germline V gene. The CDR3 nucleotides read TGTGCCATCATGACTGGAAACACCATATATTTT. Translation: CAIMTGNTIYF.

This chain uses TRBV5-1 with TRBJ2-3; 10 bases are shared with TRBD2. The germline V gene has CDR1 SGHRS and CDR2 YFSETQ. V was clipped by 0 bases and J by 4 bases; unmatched bases: 2. The CDR3 runs to 15 residues. Here the CDR3 DNA reads TGCGCCAGCAGCTTGGCCCTAGCGGGAGCAGATACGCAGTATTTT. Amino acid sequence: CASSLALAGADTQYF. The variable domain in full, with the rest retrieved from reference TRBV5-1 and TRBJ2-3, is KAGVTQTPRYLIKTRGQQVTLSCSPISGHRSVSWYQQTPGQGLQFLFEYFSETQRNKGNFPGRFSGRQFSNSRSEMNVSTLELGDSALYLCASSLALAGADTQYFGPGTRLTVL.

CDR3 sequence (DNA): TGTGCCAGCAGTGTTAGGGAGTCCGGGGAGCTGTTTTTT. Translation gives CASSVRESGELFF. This chain links TRBV6-1 with TRBJ2-2; TRBD2 might be the D (5 bases). CDR1 MNHNS and CDR2 SASEGT come from the germline V gene. CDR3 size: 13 residues. Trimming removed 4 bases from V and 6 bases from J, with 9 bases in between.

The V and J genes are TRBV11-2 and TRBJ2-7, with D unclear. The CDR3 runs 13 residues. The V end was cut by 6 bases, the J end by 4 bases, with 13 bases between. From germline, CDR1 is SGHAT and CDR2 FQNNGV. The CDR3 here is CASRSLGVYEQYF. The CDR3 coding sequence is TGTGCCAGCAGATCATTAGGCGTGTACGAGCAGTACTTC.

The genes are TRBV2 and TRBJ2-1, with 7 bases identical to TRBD2. The CDR3 totals 16 residues. CDR1 is SNHLY, CDR2 FYNNEI, per germline. V was pared by 6 bases and J by 6 bases, with 14 bases of the junction left unmatched. As DNA, the CDR3 is TGTGCCAGCAGGTCGTTCGAGGGAGGGCCTTTCAATGAGCAGTTCTTC. Protein: CASRSFEGGPFNEQFF.

This clone has just a few counts. CDR3 nucleotide sequence: TGTGCCAGCTACGCCCTTATGGGGGGGAATCAGCCCCAGCATTTT. Translating gives CASYALMGGNQPQHF. This chain connects TRBV28 to TRBJ1-5; D may be TRBD1 (5 bases). Trimming took off 8 bases at V and 4 bases at J, with 18 bases between the two ends. There are 15 residues in the CDR3. Germline V gives CDR1 MDHEN, CDR2 SYDVKM.

The gene calls are TRBV7-2 and TRBJ2-7; D perhaps matches TRBD2 (5 bases). Germline V gives CDR1 SGHTA, CDR2 FQGNSA. The CDR3 runs 13 residues. The V gene lost 3 bases and the J gene lost 4 bases, with 10 bases spanning the gap. CDR3: CASSFAGLYEQYF. In DNA, the CDR3 is TGTGCCAGCAGCTTTGCGGGTTTATACGAGCAGTACTTC.

This clone was detected a few times. The chain couples TRBV5-4 to TRBJ2-5, with 8 nucleotides matching TRBD2. This CDR3 spans 13 amino acids. In germline, CDR1 is SGHNT, CDR2 YYREEE (reference sequence). V was pared by 7 bases and J by 5 bases, with 7 bases of the junction left unmatched. Written as DNA, the CDR3 is TGTGCCAGCGGACTAGCTAGAAGTGAGACCCAGTACTTC. This gives the protein CASGLARSETQYF.

V gene TRBV6-5 combines with J gene TRBJ2-1, with D maybe TRBD2 (6 bases). Germline CDR1 MNHEY, CDR2 SVGAGI. The ends were cut back, 6 bases at V and 4 bases at J, with 10 bases in the middle. The CDR3 sequence is 13 residues long. CDR3 sequence (DNA): TGTGCCAGCAGGCGGGACGAGTACAATGAGCAGTTCTTC. Translating it yields CASRRDEYNEQFF.

The chain uses TRBV6-5 and TRBJ2-1, with 14 bases aligning to TRBD2. This CDR3 spans 15 amino acids. CDR1 and CDR2 from the germline V gene are MNHEY and SVGAGI. V gave up 5 bases and J gave up 7 bases; unmatched junction bases: 4. CDR3 loop: CASSRGTSGSNEQFF. In nucleotides, the CDR3 is TGTGCCAGCAGTAGGGGGACTAGCGGGAGTAATGAGCAGTTCTTC.

This chain links TRBV2 with TRBJ2-5; D may be TRBD2 (6 bases). The V gene's germline CDR1 is SNHLY and CDR2 FYNNEI. This CDR3 region has 14 residues. V lost 8 bases, J lost 5 bases, and 18 bases lay in between. As DNA, the CDR3 is TGTGCCAGCTCTCCCGGGAGAGTCGGTGAGACCCAGTACTTC. Its protein is CASSPGRVGETQYF.

This clone was counted many times. This chain joins TRBV10-3 and TRBJ2-4, with 10 nucleotides matching TRBD2. The length of the CDR3 is 14 residues. The germline V gene has CDR1 ENHRY and CDR2 SYGVKD. The trim removed 4 bases at V and 8 bases at J, leaving 5 bases unmatched. The CDR3 coding sequence is TGTGCCATCAGTGGGACTAGCGGCGGAGACATTCAGTACTTC. Translated: CAISGTSGGDIQYF.

The genes are TRBV7-9 and TRBJ1-1; unclear D gene. CDR1 is SEHNR, CDR2 FQNEAQ, per germline (reference sequence). The CDR3 has 15 residues. Trimming cost V 5 bases and J 1 base, with 14 bases left between them. The CDR3 DNA sequence: TGTGCCAGCAGCCCGCCGGTTAGCAGGAACACTGAAGCTTTCTTT. Translating gives CASSPPVSRNTEAFF.

V is TRBV20-1 and J is TRBJ2-3; D is ambiguous. The V end was cut by 4 bases, the J end by 2 bases, with 4 bases between. The CDR3 is 11 residues long. The germline V gene encodes CDR1 DFQATT and CDR2 SNEGSKA (reference sequence). Here the CDR3 reads CSAKITDTQYF. The DNA for the CDR3 is TGCAGTGCTAAGATCACAGATACGCAGTATTTT.

The chain couples TRBV11-1 to TRBJ2-6, with TRBD1 matching 10 bases. CDR1 and CDR2 (germline): SGHAT, FQDESV (reference sequence). The CDR3 is 19 amino acids. With V trimmed by 6 bases and J by 0 bases, 11 bases remained unmatched. The CDR3 nucleotides are TGTGCCAGCAGACCCGGGACAGGGGTAACCCTCTCTGGGGCCAACGTCCTGACTTTC. Protein: CASRPGTGVTLSGANVLTF.

This clone occurred a few times. The rearrangement joins TRBV5-1 to TRBJ2-1; unclear D gene. Per germline, CDR1 SGHRS and CDR2 YFSETQ. V lost 0 bases and J lost 7, with 14 bases in between. The CDR3 loop spans 15 amino acids. The CDR3 protein is CASSLAGGLGNEQFF. CDR3 DNA: TGCGCCAGCAGCTTGGCGGGTGGATTGGGGAATGAGCAGTTCTTC.

This chain uses TRBV7-9 with TRBJ1-1, with D possibly being TRBD1 (5 bases). This CDR3 has 13 residues. V lost 6 bases and J 6 bases, leaving 14 bases between the germline ends. Germline V lookup: CDR1 SEHNR, CDR2 FQNEAQ (reference sequence). In nucleotides, the CDR3 is TGTGCCAGCAGGTGGACAACCGGCGCTGAAGCTTTCTTT. Its protein product is CASRWTTGAEAFF.

The chain joins TRBV5-1 to TRBJ2-5; no clear D gene. The V gene lost 5 bases and the J gene lost 1 base, with 12 bases spanning the gap. The CDR3 sequence is 14 residues long. CDR1 is SGHRS and CDR2 is YFSETQ in the germline V gene. CDR3 residues: CASRSQALQETQYF. In nucleotides, the CDR3 is TGCGCCAGCAGAAGTCAGGCTCTCCAAGAGACCCAGTACTTC.

The V call is TRBV10-1, the J call TRBJ2-1; D is unresolved. The CDR3 runs to 14 residues. Trimming left V 8 bases short and J 0 bases short, with 11 bases between. Per the germline V gene, CDR1 is WNHNN and CDR2 is SYGVQD (reference sequence). This CDR3 is CASQPGGSYNEQFF. The CDR3 coding sequence is TGCGCCAGCCAGCCTGGTGGCTCCTACAATGAGCAGTTCTTC.

The chain couples TRBV6-5 to TRBJ2-1, with D tentatively TRBD1 (5 bases). Germline loops: CDR1 MNHEY, CDR2 SVGAGI. There are 12 residues in the CDR3. The V gene lost 5 bases and the J gene lost 8 bases, with 10 bases spanning the gap. The CDR3 loop reads CASSNARDEQFF. The DNA for the CDR3 is TGTGCCAGCAGTAATGCCAGGGATGAGCAGTTCTTC.

The genes are TRBV11-2 and TRBJ2-1; 8 positions agree with TRBD2. Germline trimming cut 4 bases from V and 3 bases from J; bases unmatched to any gene: 8. The CDR3 covers 16 residues. The germline V gene encodes CDR1 SGHAT and CDR2 FQNNGV. The CDR3, as DNA: TGTGCCAGCAGCTCCAATAGCGGGGCCCTCTACAATGAGCAGTTCTTC. Translated, it gives CASSSNSGALYNEQFF.

The V call is TRBV6-5, the J call TRBJ2-2; D is uncertain. V was trimmed by 0 bases and J by 7 bases, leaving 9 bases between them. The CDR3 length is 14 residues. Germline values: CDR1 MNHEY, CDR2 SVGAGI. The CDR3 spells CASSYSELHGELFF. The CDR3 DNA reads TGTGCCAGCAGTTACTCGGAGTTGCACGGGGAGCTGTTTTTT.

The J gene is TRBJ2-5, the V gene TRBV5-1; D is possibly TRBD2 (6 bases). Germline assignment: CDR1 SGHRS and CDR2 YFSETQ. Trimming took off 0 bases at V and 4 bases at J, with 13 bases between the two ends. The CDR3 totals 15 residues. CDR3 amino acids: CASSLGNGAGETQYF. The CDR3 DNA is TGCGCCAGCAGCTTGGGGAACGGAGCGGGAGAGACCCAGTACTTC.

The V call is TRBV28, the J call TRBJ2-1; tentatively, D is TRBD2 (6 bases). The CDR3 covers 17 residues. From germline, CDR1 is MDHEN and CDR2 SYDVKM. V lost 10 bases and J lost 6, with 28 bases in between. This CDR3 reads CATHSSTTGGVRNEQFF. In DNA, the CDR3 is TGTGCCACGCATTCCAGTACCACAGGAGGGGTCCGCAATGAGCAGTTCTTC.

The V call is TRBV19, the J call TRBJ1-1; 7 nucleotides align to TRBD1. The CDR3 has 14 residues. The trim removed 6 bases at V and 3 bases at J, leaving 7 bases unmatched. Germline V gives CDR1 LNHDA, CDR2 SQIVND (reference sequence). Here the CDR3 reads CASRPTGADTEAFF. CDR3 in DNA: TGTGCCAGTAGGCCTACAGGGGCGGACACTGAAGCTTTCTTT.

The gene calls are TRBV19 and TRBJ1-1; the D is unclear. The CDR3 sequence is 14 residues long. The germline gives CDR1 LNHDA, CDR2 SQIVND (reference sequence). Trimming left V 5 bases short and J 0 bases short, with 10 bases between. In nucleotides, the CDR3 is TGTGCCAGTAGTTTGAACATCATGAACACTGAAGCTTTCTTT. This codes for CASSLNIMNTEAFF.